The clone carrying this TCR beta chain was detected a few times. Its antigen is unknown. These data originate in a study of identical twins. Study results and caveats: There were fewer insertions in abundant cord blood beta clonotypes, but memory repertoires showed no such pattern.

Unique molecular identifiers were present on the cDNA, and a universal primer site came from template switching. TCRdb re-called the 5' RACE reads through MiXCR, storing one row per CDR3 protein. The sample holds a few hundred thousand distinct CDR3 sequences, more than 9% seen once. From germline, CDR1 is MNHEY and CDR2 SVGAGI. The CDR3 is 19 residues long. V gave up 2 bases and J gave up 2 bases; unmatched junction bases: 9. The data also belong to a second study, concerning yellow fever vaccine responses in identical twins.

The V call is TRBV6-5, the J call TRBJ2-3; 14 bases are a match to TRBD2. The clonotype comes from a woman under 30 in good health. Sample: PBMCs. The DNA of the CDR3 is TGTGCCAGCAGTTACCCGACTAGCGGGAGGGCTCAATACACAGATACGCAGTATTTT. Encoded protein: CASSYPTSGRAQYTDTQYF.